This TCR beta chain was profiled in a study of T cell responses to AZD1222 COVID-19 vaccine. Study overall: Both about-4-week and about-12-week second-dose recipients were combined.

The data were produced by immunoSEQ multiplex PCR, yet TCRdb's version contains in-frame clones alone and is incomplete. The data hold roughly 110,000 clones, with about 80% observed a single time. With 5 bases removed from V and 2 bases from J, the gap between germline ends came to 21 bases. The CDR3 runs 17 residues. Germline CDR1 is SGHTA and CDR2 is FQGTGA. Whole-study results and caveats: Distributed over spike, vaccine-associated CD4 TCRs predominated at 160-218 and 743-854. Baseline seropositivity occurred in only a handful of AZD1222 recipients. Mostly white British, mostly female donors; authors suggested clonal diversity may be underestimated.

As to this clone: What it binds is not known.

The receptor was isolated from an adult in good health. The chain couples TRBV7-3 to TRBJ2-5, with TRBD1 as a possible D gene (6 bases). The sample here was peripheral blood, taken on day 0 of AZD1222 vaccination. CDR3 sequence reads: CASSTRGGLVGQETQYF. For the CDR3, the DNA is TGTGCCAGCAGCACGCGAGGGGGATTGGTGGGACAAGAGACCCAGTACTTC.